This TCR beta chain was identified during a study of immune heterogeneity within non-small cell lung tumors (dated by TCRdb to the late 2010s). Describing the broader study: By histology, the tumors were a few squamous cell carcinomas, roughly 11 non-squamous carcinomas and 1 tumor not otherwise specified. To examine intratumoral immune heterogeneity, the study used whole-exome sequencing, RNA-seq and TCR beta repertoire sequencing on multiple spatially distinct regions of each NSCLC tumor. Transcriptome data were available for just 40 to 50 loci from eleven to twelve patients, whereas TCR repertoire analysis spanned around 57 tumor loci from fewer than 17 patients. Binding of neoantigens to the HLA alleles of each patient was predicted with netMHCpan-3.0 for mutant peptides of 8 to 11 amino acids.

The TCR beta CDR3 region was amplified with a multiplex PCR system whose first round of around 11 cycles used 32 V-gene forward primers and 13 J-gene reverse primers. First-round PCR used a QIAGEN Multiplex PCR Kit, and primer sequences were filed in Chinese patent CN105087789A. A second PCR round added Illumina universal primers using the Phusion High-Fidelity PCR Kit. TCR libraries were paired-end sequenced at 151 bp read length on the Illumina HiSeq X Ten platform. The source study handled its data this way. Cutadapt was used to discard reads without multiplex PCR primers, PEAR merged the read pairs, and MiXCR with default settings called the CDR3 regions. Shannon entropy measured repertoire diversity, and clonality was calculated as one minus the Shannon entropy divided by the ln of the count of productive unique sequences. Dominant or high-frequency T-cell clones were defined as clonotypes at frequencies of at least 0.5%. TCRdb's own reprocessing of the public reads used fastp at Q25 and MiXCR and kept productive beta chains. Entries are consolidated by CDR3 protein sequence, retaining the most common genes and DNA. These V and J calls are TCRdb output, not the study's own analysis. The sample table contains about 10,000 distinct CDR3 sequences; only one count was recorded for 27% of them. The ten most abundant clones make up 10% to 15% of the sample.

Genomic DNA was extracted from bulk tumor tissue and used as the TCR template, and around 540 ng gDNA was amplified per sample. During surgery, several biopsies were collected from each primary tumor and placed as far from one another as possible within the tumor mass. The study cohort was described as untreated, and patients were newly diagnosed NSCLC cases undergoing curative surgery. Donors were about 16 newly diagnosed non-small cell lung cancer patients undergoing surgery with curative intent. The resected tumor masses were reviewed by two independent pathologists. Only high-quality DNA and RNA samples were carried forward to sequencing. Between the V and J ends, shortened by 2 bases and 6 bases respectively, the junction contains 6 bases. From the germline V gene, CDR1 is ENHRY and CDR2 is SYGVKD. There are 12 amino acids in the CDR3, from cysteine to phenylalanine inclusive. Here the CDR3 DNA is all that survives: 36 bases in frame from base 1.

In its sample, this clonotype was seen a few times. The antigen this receptor binds is unknown. The sample holds no much larger clone one base away, and base qualities are not on file. Study-level results and caveats: Local T-cell repertoire clonality showed a statistically significant but moderate positive correlation with local tumor mutational burden (R about 0.34). Within a patient, the same dominant CDR3B clonotypes appeared at multiple loci, but different tumor locations also contained unique high-frequency clones. Individual patients mostly had different high-frequency TCR beta clonotypes.

This receptor was identified in a man in his fifties with non-small cell lung cancer. The sample was lung tumor tissue. The chain joins TRBV10-3 to TRBJ2-3, with the D gene not confidently named. In nucleotide form, the sequence is TGTGCCATCAGTGAGAATCCGGATACGCAGTATTTT. The translation is CAISENPDTQYF.